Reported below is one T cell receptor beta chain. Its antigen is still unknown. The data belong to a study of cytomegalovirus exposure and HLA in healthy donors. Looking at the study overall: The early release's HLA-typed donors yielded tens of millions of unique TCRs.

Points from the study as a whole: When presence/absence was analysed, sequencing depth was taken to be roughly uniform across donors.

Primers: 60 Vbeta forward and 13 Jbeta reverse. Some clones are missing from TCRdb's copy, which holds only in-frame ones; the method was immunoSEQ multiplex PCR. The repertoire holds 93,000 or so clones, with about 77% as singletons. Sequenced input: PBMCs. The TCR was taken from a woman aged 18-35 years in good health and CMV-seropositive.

Here the CDR3 DNA reads TGTGCCAGTAGTATCAGGACAGGGGGAAGTATTCGGAACTATGGCTACACCTTC. Translated, it gives CASSIRTGGSIRNYGYTF. The chain joins TRBV19 to TRBJ1-2; 10 bases are a match to TRBD1. This CDR3 spans 18 amino acids. Germline CDR1 and CDR2: LNHDA and SQIVND (reference sequence). V shed 3 bases, J shed 2 bases, and the junction held 12 bases outside the gene matches.